The clone carrying this T cell receptor beta chain was detected ten times or more. The CDR3 runs 15 residues. The V end was cut by 2 bases, the J end by 4 bases, with 14 bases between. Looked up from germline, CDR1 is LGHDT and CDR2 is YNNKEL (reference sequence). This sample was taken from a study of immune heterogeneity within non-small cell lung tumors. Template input, which was bulk tumor genomic DNA, totaled approximately 640 ng per sample. The authors collected several far-apart biopsies from each primary tumor during surgery. Undergoing curative surgery were patients whose non-small cell lung cancer was untreated and newly diagnosed. TCR beta CDR3 was amplified by multiplex PCR, first round roughly 10 cycles, 32 V and 13 J primers. TCRdb reprocessed the multiplex PCR reads via MiXCR and lists one record per CDR3 protein. The data contain approximately 9,800 distinct CDR3 sequences, less than 20% of them singletons.

The receptor was isolated from a man in his forties with non-small cell lung cancer. The sample consisted of lung tumor tissue. This rearrangement joins TRBV3-1 to TRBJ1-1; tentatively, D is TRBD1 (5 bases). CDR3 bases: TGTGCCAGCAGCCAATGGGGTAGGGGAACCACTGAAGCTTTCTTT. Encoded protein: CASSQWGRGTTEAFF.